This T cell receptor beta chain was captured in a study of regulatory T cells in long-lasting Graves disease. Combining iRepertoire HTBI primers with Arm-PCR of CDR3 regions, the authors built TCR beta libraries. TCRdb fed the multiplex PCR reads into MiXCR, producing one record per CDR3 protein. The sample consists of about 420,000 distinct CDR3 sequences, about 15% of them appearing once. V lost 4 bases, J lost 7 bases, and 6 bases stayed unmatched. Germline loops: CDR1 SGDLS, CDR2 YYNGEE. The CDR3 is 13 amino acids. As for time point: newly diagnosed GD, antithyroid drugs for less than 3 months. The authors made the TCR library using RNA they extracted from PBMCs. These data were also filed under a second study, of T cells in Graves' hyperthyroidism and ophthalmopathy.

The chain combines TRBV9 with TRBJ1-1, with TRBD1 matching over 8 bases. The sample here was peripheral blood mononuclear cells (PBMCs), taken at new diagnosis, from a patient treated with antithyroid drugs. The origin of this receptor is a woman between 18 and 30 years old with Graves disease. As DNA, the CDR3 is TGTGCCAGCAGCCCCCGACAGGGGCTTGAAGCTTTCTTT. Its protein is CASSPRQGLEAFF.